This T cell receptor beta chain appears in the sequencing data of a study of patients and donors after allogeneic stem cell transplantation. This clonotype has only a few counts. Using its own MiXCR run on the RT-PCR reads, TCRdb lists one record per CDR3 protein. The sample records 900,000 to 1,000,000 distinct CDR3 sequences, roughly 18% being singletons. The CDR3 has 15 amino acids. Germline trimming cut 3 bases from V and 4 bases from J; bases unmatched to any gene: 6. Germline assignment: CDR1 DFQATT and CDR2 SNEGSKA (reference sequence). This TCR was sampled from a human donor who was either an allogeneic HSCT recipient or a stem cell or donor lymphocyte infusion donor (not recorded which). It is not recorded whose cells these are; they may come from a transplant donor. Sequencing input: blood, either unsorted or a sorted T cell fraction (not recorded which). The chain recombines TRBV20-1 with TRBJ1-5, with TRBD1 identical over 10 bases. The CDR3 region is CSASRGTGANQPQHF. The CDR3 DNA sequence: TGCAGTGCTAGCCGCGGGACAGGGGCGAATCAGCCCCAGCATTTT.